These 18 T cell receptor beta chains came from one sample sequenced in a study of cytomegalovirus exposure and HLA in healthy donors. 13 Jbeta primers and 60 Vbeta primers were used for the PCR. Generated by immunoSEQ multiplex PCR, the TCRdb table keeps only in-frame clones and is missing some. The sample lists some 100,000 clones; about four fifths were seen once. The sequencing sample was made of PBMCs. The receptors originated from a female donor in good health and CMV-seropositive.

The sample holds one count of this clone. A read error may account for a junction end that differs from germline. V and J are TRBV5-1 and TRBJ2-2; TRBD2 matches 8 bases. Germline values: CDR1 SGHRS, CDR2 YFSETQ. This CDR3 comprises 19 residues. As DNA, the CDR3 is TGCGCCGGCAGCACGGAGGGTATAGCGGGATTTCTAGGCGCCGGGGAGCTGTTTTTT. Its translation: CAGSTEGIAGFLGAGELFF.

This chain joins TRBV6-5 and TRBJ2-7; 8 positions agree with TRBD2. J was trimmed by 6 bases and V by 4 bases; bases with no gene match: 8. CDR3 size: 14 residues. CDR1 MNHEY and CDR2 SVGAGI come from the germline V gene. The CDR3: CASSWSGRGGEQYF. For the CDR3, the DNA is TGTGCCAGCAGTTGGAGCGGGAGAGGGGGCGAGCAGTACTTC.

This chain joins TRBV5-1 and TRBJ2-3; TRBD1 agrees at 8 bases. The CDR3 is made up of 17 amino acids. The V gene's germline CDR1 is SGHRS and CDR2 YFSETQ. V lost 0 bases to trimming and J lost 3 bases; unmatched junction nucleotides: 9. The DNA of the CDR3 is TGCGCCAGCAGCTTGGTGGCAGGGGGCCGGGGAACAGATACGCAGTATTTT. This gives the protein CASSLVAGGRGTDTQYF. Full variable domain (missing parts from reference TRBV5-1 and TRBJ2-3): KAGVTQTPRYLIKTRGQQVTLSCSPISGHRSVSWYQQTPGQGLQFLFEYFSETQRNKGNFPGRFSGRQFSNSRSEMNVSTLELGDSALYLCASSLVAGGRGTDTQYFGPGTRLTVL.

The CDR3 sequence is CASSPEVNTQYF. The CDR3 DNA sequence: TGTGCCAGCTCACCCGAGGTAAATACGCAGTATTTT. The J gene is TRBJ2-3, the V gene TRBV18; D gene uncertain. The germline V gene encodes CDR1 KGHSH and CDR2 LQKENI. The V gene lost 3 bases and the J gene lost 7 bases, with 8 bases spanning the gap. CDR3 size: 12 residues.

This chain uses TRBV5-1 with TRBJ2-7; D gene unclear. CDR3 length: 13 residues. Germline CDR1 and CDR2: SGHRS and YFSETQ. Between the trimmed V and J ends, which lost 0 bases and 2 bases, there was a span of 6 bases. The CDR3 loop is CASSLAQAYEQYF. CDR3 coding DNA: TGCGCCAGCAGCTTGGCCCAGGCCTACGAGCAGTACTTC.

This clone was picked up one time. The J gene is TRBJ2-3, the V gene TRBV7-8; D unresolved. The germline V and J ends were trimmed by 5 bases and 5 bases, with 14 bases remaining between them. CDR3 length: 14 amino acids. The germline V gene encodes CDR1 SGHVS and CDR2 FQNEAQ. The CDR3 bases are TGTGCCAGCAGCGCACGACAAACTGGAGATACGCAGTATTTT. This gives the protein CASSARQTGDTQYF.

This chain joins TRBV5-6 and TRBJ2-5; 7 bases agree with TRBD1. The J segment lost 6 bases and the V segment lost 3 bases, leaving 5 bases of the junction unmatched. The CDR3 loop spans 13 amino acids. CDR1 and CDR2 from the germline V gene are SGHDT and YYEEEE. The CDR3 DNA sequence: TGTGCCAGCAGCTCGGGACAGTTCAAGACCCAGTACTTC. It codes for CASSSGQFKTQYF.

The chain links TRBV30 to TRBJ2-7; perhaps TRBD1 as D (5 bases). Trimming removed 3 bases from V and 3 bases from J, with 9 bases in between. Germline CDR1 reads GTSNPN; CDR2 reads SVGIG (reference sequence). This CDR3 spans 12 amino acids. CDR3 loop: CAWRRQFYEQYF. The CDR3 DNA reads TGTGCCTGGAGACGACAGTTCTACGAGCAGTACTTC. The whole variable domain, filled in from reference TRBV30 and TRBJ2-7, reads SQTIHQWPATLVQPVGSPLSLECTVEGTSNPNLYWYRQAAGRGLQLLFYSVGIGQISSEVPQNLSASRPQDRQFILSSKKLLLSDSGFYLCAWRRQFYEQYFGPGTRLTVT.

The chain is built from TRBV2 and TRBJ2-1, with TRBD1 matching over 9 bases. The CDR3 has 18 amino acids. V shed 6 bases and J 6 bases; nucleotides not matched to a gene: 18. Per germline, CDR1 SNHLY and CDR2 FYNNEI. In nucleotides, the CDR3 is TGTGCCAGCAGCTTAAATACAGCCACGGGACAGGGAGGCAATGAGCAGTTCTTC. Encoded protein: CASSLNTATGQGGNEQFF. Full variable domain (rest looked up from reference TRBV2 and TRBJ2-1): EPEVTQTPSHQVTQMGQEVILRCVPISNHLYFYWYRQILGQKVEFLVSFYNNEISEKSEIFDDQFSVERPDGSNFTLKIRSTKLEDSAMYFCASSLNTATGQGGNEQFFGPGTRLTVL.

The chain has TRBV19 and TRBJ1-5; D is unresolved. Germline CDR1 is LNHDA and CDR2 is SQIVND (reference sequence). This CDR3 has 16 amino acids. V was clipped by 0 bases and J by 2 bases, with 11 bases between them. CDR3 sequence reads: CASSIEGSLGNQPQHF. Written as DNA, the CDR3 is TGTGCCAGTAGTATAGAAGGCAGTCTAGGCAATCAGCCCCAGCATTTT. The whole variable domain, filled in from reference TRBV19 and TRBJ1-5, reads DGGITQSPKYLFRKEGQNVTLSCEQNLNHDAMYWYRQDPGQGLRLIYYSQIVNDFQKGDIAEGYSVSREKKESFPLTVTSAQKNPTAFYLCASSIEGSLGNQPQHFGDGTRLSIL.

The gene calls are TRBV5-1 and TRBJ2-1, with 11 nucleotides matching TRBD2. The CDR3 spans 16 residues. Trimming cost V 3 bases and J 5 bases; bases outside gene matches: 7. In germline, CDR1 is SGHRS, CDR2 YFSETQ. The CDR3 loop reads CASSSETSGIDNEQFF. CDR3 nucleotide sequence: TGCGCCAGCAGCTCCGAGACTAGCGGGATTGACAATGAGCAGTTCTTC.

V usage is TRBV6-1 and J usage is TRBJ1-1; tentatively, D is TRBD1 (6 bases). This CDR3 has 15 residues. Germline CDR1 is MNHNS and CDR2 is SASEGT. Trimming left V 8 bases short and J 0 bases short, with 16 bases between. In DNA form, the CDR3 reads TGTGCCAGCCACCCCGGCACAGGGATGAACACTGAAGCTTTCTTT. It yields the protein CASHPGTGMNTEAFF.

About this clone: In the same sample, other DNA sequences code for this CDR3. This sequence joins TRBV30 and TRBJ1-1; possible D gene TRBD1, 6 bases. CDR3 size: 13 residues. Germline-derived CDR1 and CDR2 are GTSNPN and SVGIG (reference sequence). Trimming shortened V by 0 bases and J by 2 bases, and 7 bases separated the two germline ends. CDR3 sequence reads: CAWSVQGNTEAFF. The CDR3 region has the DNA TGTGCCTGGAGTGTACAGGGAAACACTGAAGCTTTCTTT. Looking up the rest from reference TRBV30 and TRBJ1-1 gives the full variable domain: SQTIHQWPATLVQPVGSPLSLECTVEGTSNPNLYWYRQAAGRGLQLLFYSVGIGQISSEVPQNLSASRPQDRQFILSSKKLLLSDSGFYLCAWSVQGNTEAFFGQGTRLTVV.

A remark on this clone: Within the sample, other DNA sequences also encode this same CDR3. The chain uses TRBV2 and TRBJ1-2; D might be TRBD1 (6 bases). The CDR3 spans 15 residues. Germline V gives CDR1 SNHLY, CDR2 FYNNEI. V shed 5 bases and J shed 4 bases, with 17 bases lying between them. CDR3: CASSPEGEGLYGYTF. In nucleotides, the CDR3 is TGTGCCAGCAGTCCCGAGGGGGAGGGGCTCTATGGCTACACCTTC.

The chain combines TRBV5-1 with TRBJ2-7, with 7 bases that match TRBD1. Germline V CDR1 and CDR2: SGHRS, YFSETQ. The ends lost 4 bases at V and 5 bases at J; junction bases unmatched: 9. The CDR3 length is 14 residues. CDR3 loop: CASSEPGQTHEQYF. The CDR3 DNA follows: TGCGCCAGCAGCGAGCCGGGACAGACCCACGAGCAGTACTTC.

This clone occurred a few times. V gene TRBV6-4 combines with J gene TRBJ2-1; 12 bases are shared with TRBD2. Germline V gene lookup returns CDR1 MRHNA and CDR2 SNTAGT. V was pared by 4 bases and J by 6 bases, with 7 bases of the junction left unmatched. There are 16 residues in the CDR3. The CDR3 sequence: CASSASSGGDVNEQFF. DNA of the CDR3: TGTGCCAGCAGTGCCTCTAGCGGGGGGGATGTCAATGAGCAGTTCTTC.

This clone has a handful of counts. This chain's CDR3 is CASSRTVGANVLTF. CDR3 in DNA: TGCGCCAGCAGCCGAACGGTGGGGGCCAACGTCCTGACTTTC. This rearrangement joins TRBV4-3 to TRBJ2-6; D not certain. The CDR3 length is 14 residues. V shed 4 bases and J shed 4 bases, with 8 bases lying between them. The germline gives CDR1 LGHNA, CDR2 YSLEER.

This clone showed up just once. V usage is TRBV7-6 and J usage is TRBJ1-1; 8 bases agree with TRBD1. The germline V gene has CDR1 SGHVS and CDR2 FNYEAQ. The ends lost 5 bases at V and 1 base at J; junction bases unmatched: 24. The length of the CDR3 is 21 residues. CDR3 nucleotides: TGTGCCAGCAGCCTCCAAACACCGGGACAGGCCGTCCCCTTTGGGAACACTGAAGCTTTCTTT. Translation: CASSLQTPGQAVPFGNTEAFF.